This TCR beta chain was obtained from a study of blood T cell repertoires in COVID-19 (dated by TCRdb to the early 2020s). In the study overall: Samples from collaborators originated in the United States, Italy and Spain and spanned both the acute and convalescent phases of COVID-19. Subjects who had been exposed to COVID-19, were actively infected with it, or had recovered from it provided the deeply sampled blood TCRbeta repertoires that made up the dataset. Samples were obtained from the ongoing ImmuneRACE study (first 160 participants) and from over 1,000 subjects provided by 6 global collaborators. Sample metadata almost always included a de-identified subject ID, COVID-19 status, age in years and sex. HLA class I and class II types, where available, came from metadata supplied by the sample provider rather than from assay-based typing. The repertoires were released in a freely available public database meant as a resource for research on the immune response to SARS-CoV-2. The material from the prospective study consisted of cDNA or gDNA derived from T cells, B-cell-depleted T cells, or PBMCs. Points the paper makes about the study in general: The amount of clinical and demographic metadata varied by source and participant and was provided uncurated.

Reading the germline V gene gives CDR1 KGHSH and CDR2 LQKENI. The CDR3 holds 12 amino acids from the cysteine to the phenylalanine. Kept here is only the CDR3 DNA, which spans 36 bases and is read in frame from base 1. Deletion took 6 bases off V and 5 bases off J, with a span of 11 bases between the germline ends. Collaborating institutions collected whole blood in K2EDTA tubes following their own protocols. Collaborator samples were shipped for TCRbeta analysis as frozen whole blood, isolated PBMCs, or DNA extracted from either sample type. This clone was found a few times. Its binding antigen is unknown. Base qualities are not at hand, and no much larger clone is one base apart. TCRbeta CDR3 regions were amplified from genomic DNA by means of the immunoSEQ Assay, a bias-controlled multiplex PCR. Under the source paper's analysis protocol: The number of nucleated cells in each sample was estimated by amplification of reference gene primers within the assay. Sequence reads were collapsed and filtered to measure the absolute abundance of every unique TCRbeta CDR3 rearrangement. For each sample, productive Simpson clonality was calculated as the square root of Simpson's diversity index across productive rearrangements. Entries here come from immuneACCESS through TCRdb and include only in-frame sequences with V and J called. Some clones fail to appear in such tables; in the studies checked, an unresolved V gene covers under half of the shortfall, and the cause of the remainder is unknown. V, J and clone size are taken as reported in that table, and D and trimming were inferred from the DNA itself. Recorded for this sample are roughly 28,000 clones; under 85% of them occurred a single time. Of the sample, 7.8% is held by the ten largest clones.

The sequence joins TRBV18 to TRBJ2-7; the best D guess is TRBD2, with 5 bases matching. This receptor was identified in an older woman with active or convalescent COVID-19. Source material: peripheral blood. Read as DNA, the sequence is TGTGCCAGCTCGCCCACTAGTAACGAGCAGTACTTC. Translation gives CASSPTSNEQYF.